The sequence of this TCR beta chain was determined in a study of circulating and synovial CD4+ cells in juvenile arthritis. Study-level results: Traditional Vbeta family usage analysis missed the pathogenic-like versus bulk difference. Diversity here was lower than in bulk blood CD4 cells. Compared with bulk blood, circulating pathogenic-like lymphocytes shared substantially more CDR3 sequences with synovial T cells.

About this clone itself: No antigen is known for it.

Profiling relied on immunoSEQ multiplex PCR, and the TCRdb table lists in-frame clones only, not all of them. The sample lists some 33,000 clones, about 94% seen once, with 0.7% in the top ten. V lost 2 bases to trimming and J lost 5 bases; unmatched junction nucleotides: 5. This CDR3 has 14 amino acids. Germline CDR1 and CDR2: SGDLS and YYNGEE. Input material: CD4+ T cells from blood. The sequence was obtained from a human donor with juvenile idiopathic arthritis. The chain links TRBV9 to TRBJ1-1; 8 nucleotides agree with TRBD1. CDR3 nucleotide sequence: TGTGCCAGCAGCGTTACAGGGGGTGGGACTGAAGCTTTCTTT. Translated, it gives CASSVTGGGTEAFF.